These 32 T cell receptor beta chains were all obtained from the same sample, sequenced in a study of response to subunit inactivated influenza vaccine. Each CDR3 protein gets one entry after TCRdb re-called the RT-PCR reads with MiXCR. This sample carries 300,000 to 350,000 distinct CDR3 sequences, about 20% of them seen once, and the ten largest clones take around a tenth. Sequencing was performed on PBMCs from blood, taken 21 months after vaccination. These TCRs come from a man aged 50 to 75 who received an inactivated influenza vaccine.

This clonotype came up a few times. This sequence joins TRBV7-9 and TRBJ1-1; a possible D gene is TRBD1 (5 bases). V lost 6 bases, J lost 3 bases, and 8 bases lay in between. Germline V gene data show CDR1 as SEHNR and CDR2 as FQNEAQ (reference sequence). This CDR3 spans 12 amino acids. CDR3 region: CASRLGDTEAFF. CDR3 DNA sequence: TGTGCCAGCAGACTGGGGGACACTGAAGCTTTCTTT.

The chain combines TRBV4-1 with TRBJ2-1; D gene uncertain. V was cut by 2 bases and J by 1 base, with 9 bases left in between. The CDR3 is 15 residues long. Looked up from germline, CDR1 is MGHRA and CDR2 is YSYEKL. CDR3 residues: CASSQRADSYNEQFF. CDR3 bases: TGCGCCAGCAGCCAACGGGCAGATTCCTACAATGAGCAGTTCTTC.

This clonotype was observed a handful of times. J is TRBJ1-4 and V is TRBV7-2; D gene ambiguous. The V gene's germline CDR1 is SGHTA and CDR2 FQGNSA. V was trimmed by 3 bases and J by 8 bases, leaving 7 bases between them. There are 12 residues in the CDR3. The CDR3 here is CASSFYAEKLFF. In nucleotides, the CDR3 is TGTGCCAGCAGCTTTTACGCGGAAAAACTGTTTTTT.

This chain connects TRBV28 to TRBJ1-1; D unclear. V was clipped by 1 base and J by 1 base, with 10 bases between them. Germline V gives CDR1 MDHEN, CDR2 SYDVKM. The CDR3 sequence is 15 residues long. As DNA, the CDR3 is TGTGCCAGCAGTTTATTAATTCCGAGGAACACTGAAGCTTTCTTT. Its protein product is CASSLLIPRNTEAFF.

The sample holds a few counts of this clonotype. In nucleotides, the CDR3 is TGCGCCAGCAGCCGCGGACAGGGATATAACTATGGCTACACCTTC. Its protein product is CASSRGQGYNYGYTF. The chain links TRBV5-1 to TRBJ1-2, with TRBD1 identical over 8 bases. V shed 4 bases, J shed 1 base, and the junction held 6 bases outside the gene matches. This CDR3 contains 15 residues. Germline V gene data show CDR1 as SGHRS and CDR2 as YFSETQ.

This clonotype was picked up many times. This chain joins TRBV7-9 and TRBJ1-1; D might be TRBD1 (6 bases). V was pared by 4 bases and J by 4 bases, with 13 bases between. CDR3 length: 14 residues. CDR1 SEHNR and CDR2 FQNEAQ come from the germline V gene (reference sequence). The CDR3 loop reads CASSSTGIGTEAFF. Here the CDR3 DNA reads TGTGCCAGCAGCTCCACAGGGATCGGCACTGAAGCTTTCTTT.

This clonotype was detected a few times. The gene calls are TRBV20-1 and TRBJ2-1, with D possibly matching TRBD2 (5 bases). V dropped 0 bases and J dropped 4 bases, with 16 bases sitting between them. The length of the CDR3 is 16 residues. Germline CDR1 is DFQATT and CDR2 is SNEGSKA (reference sequence). This chain's CDR3 is CSAREAEGLLYNEQFF. CDR3 bases: TGCAGTGCTAGAGAAGCGGAAGGATTACTTTACAATGAGCAGTTCTTC.

The chain carries TRBV10-3 and TRBJ2-1; D is tentatively TRBD1 or TRBD2 (5 bases each). Germline values: CDR1 ENHRY, CDR2 SYGVKD. The CDR3 length is 13 residues. Between the trimmed V and J ends, which lost 6 bases and 7 bases, there was a span of 13 bases. CDR3 nucleotides: TGTGCCATCAGCGGCAGGGAGATGAATGAGCAGTTCTTC. Translated: CAISGREMNEQFF.

This clonotype was picked up a small number of times. The chain is built from TRBV29-1 and TRBJ2-3; 9 bases fit TRBD1. The V segment lost 7 bases and the J segment 0 bases; nucleotides outside the gene matches: 2. The length of the CDR3 is 13 residues. Germline assignment: CDR1 SQVTM and CDR2 ANQGSEA. CDR3 in DNA: TGCAGCGCCGGACAGGGGAGCACAGATACGCAGTATTTT. It translates to CSAGQGSTDTQYF.

This clonotype was detected only a few times. The chain has TRBV10-3 and TRBJ2-5, with D possibly being TRBD1 (6 bases). The V gene lost 6 bases and the J gene lost 4 bases, with 18 bases spanning the gap. The CDR3 has 15 residues. Germline CDR1 ENHRY, CDR2 SYGVKD. The CDR3 DNA follows: TGTGCCATCAGCGACTTAAGACAGGCGTTAGAGACCCAGTACTTC. Translation: CAISDLRQALETQYF.

This sequence joins TRBV5-1 and TRBJ2-1, with 7 bases lining up with TRBD1. Germline CDR1 reads SGHRS; CDR2 reads YFSETQ. CDR3 length equals 14 residues. V shed 0 bases and J 9 bases; nucleotides not matched to a gene: 6. In DNA, the CDR3 is TGCGCCAGCAGCTTGGTAGGGGGCAGGGGTGAGCAGTTCTTC. Protein product: CASSLVGGRGEQFF.

J is TRBJ1-5 and V is TRBV2; D not certain. This CDR3 has 16 amino acids. Trimming shortened V by 5 bases and J by 3 bases, and 17 bases separated the two germline ends. Germline values: CDR1 SNHLY, CDR2 FYNNEI. The CDR3 DNA sequence: TGTGCCAGCAGTCCGAGAGCGAGACTGCTCAATCAGCCCCAGCATTTT. This gives the protein CASSPRARLLNQPQHF.

This rearrangement joins TRBV20-1 to TRBJ2-3; unclear D gene. The CDR3 covers 16 residues. Germline V gene data show CDR1 as DFQATT and CDR2 as SNEGSKA (reference sequence). Trimming cost V 3 bases and J 1 base, with 17 bases left between them. CDR3 region: CSASSRSRLGTDTQYF. CDR3 sequence (DNA): TGCAGTGCTAGTTCCCGGTCGAGACTTGGCACAGATACGCAGTATTTT.

The chain carries TRBV20-1 and TRBJ2-7, with 12 bases aligning to TRBD1. The CDR3 covers 15 residues. The germline V gene encodes CDR1 DFQATT and CDR2 SNEGSKA (reference sequence). Trimming took 3 bases from V and 7 from J; bases not matched to a gene: 10. The CDR3 DNA reads TGCAGTGCTAGGGGAACGGGACAGGGGGCGGGGGAGCAGTACTTC. Amino acid sequence: CSARGTGQGAGEQYF.

Of note for this clonotype: Germline is not matched at one junction end, which may reflect a read error. This rearrangement joins TRBV7-7 to TRBJ2-5; D gene unclear. There are 15 residues in the CDR3. CDR1 and CDR2 from the germline V gene are SSHAT and FNYEAQ (reference sequence). The DNA for the CDR3 is TGTGCTAGCAGCTTAGGTGGGGTAGGACAAGAGACCCAGTACTTC. Amino acids: CASSLGGVGQETQYF.

Written as DNA, the CDR3 is TGTGCCAGCAGTGTGGGACTAGCGGGGGGGTTATATTTT. Translated: CASSVGLAGGLYF. This chain uses TRBV28 with TRBJ2-3; 16 nucleotides match TRBD2. The ends lost 5 bases at V and 15 bases at J; junction bases unmatched: 5. The CDR3 runs to 13 residues. Germline V gene sequence: CDR1 MDHEN, CDR2 SYDVKM.

This clonotype is a singleton in its sample. A much larger clone lies one base from this, so it may be a read error. The chain carries TRBV2 and TRBJ1-1; D unclear. With 7 bases removed from V and 2 bases from J, the gap between germline ends came to 5 bases. The CDR3 loop spans 11 amino acids. Looked up from germline, CDR1 is SNHLY and CDR2 is FYNNEI. CDR3 residues: CASIYNTEAFF. Written as DNA, the CDR3 is TGTGCCAGCATTTACAACACTGAAGCTTTCTTT.

This clonotype was detected a few times. The gene calls are TRBV12-3 or TRBV12-4 and TRBJ1-5; D possibly corresponds to TRBD1 (5 bases). This CDR3 is 19 amino acids long. Between the trimmed V and J ends, which lost 3 bases and 0 bases, there was a span of 21 bases. The CDR3 loop is CASSFIVGAGTYSNQPQHF. The CDR3 nucleotides read TGTGCCAGCAGTTTTATTGTAGGAGCAGGGACTTATAGCAATCAGCCCCAGCATTTT.

The chain combines TRBV5-1 with TRBJ2-3, with 7 bases lining up with TRBD1. The germline V gene encodes CDR1 SGHRS and CDR2 YFSETQ. The CDR3 has 14 residues. Losses at the gene ends were 4 bases for V and 3 bases for J; bases not matched to a gene: 5. This CDR3 is CASSVTGETDTQYF. The CDR3 DNA reads TGCGCCAGCAGCGTAACAGGGGAGACAGATACGCAGTATTTT.

In its sample, this clonotype was seen a few times. The chain combines TRBV21-1 with TRBJ2-7; TRBD1 is taken as the D call from the table, unchecked against the DNA. TRBV21-1 is a listed pseudogene. This CDR3 contains 12 residues. Here the CDR3 DNA reads TGTGCGCCGGGACAGGGGTGTGACGAGCAGTACTTC. Translated, it gives CAPGQGCDEQYF.

J is TRBJ1-6 and V is TRBV15; D not resolved. Looked up from germline, CDR1 is LNHNV and CDR2 is YYDKDF (reference sequence). The CDR3 runs 13 residues. Trimming took off 3 bases at V and 4 bases at J, with 4 bases between the two ends. CDR3 amino acids: CATSSTYNSPLHF. The CDR3 region has the DNA TGTGCCACCAGCAGCACTTATAATTCACCCCTCCACTTT.

There are a few counts of this clonotype. The V and J genes are TRBV30 and TRBJ1-5; 8 positions agree with TRBD1. CDR3 length: 15 residues. V shed 4 bases, J shed 7 bases, and the junction held 12 bases outside the gene matches. CDR1 GTSNPN and CDR2 SVGIG come from the germline V gene (reference sequence). CDR3: CAWTPPGGAWQPQHF. CDR3 DNA sequence: TGTGCCTGGACCCCTCCAGGGGGCGCGTGGCAGCCCCAGCATTTT.

This chain joins TRBV3-1 and TRBJ2-1, with TRBD2 matching 7 bases. CDR1 is LGHDT, CDR2 YNNKEL, per germline (reference sequence). The CDR3 loop spans 14 amino acids. Germline trimming cut 5 bases from V and 2 bases from J; bases unmatched to any gene: 3. CDR3 loop: CASSNGLAYNEQFF. The CDR3 region has the DNA TGTGCCAGCAGCAATGGACTAGCCTACAATGAGCAGTTCTTC.

This CDR3 is CAISETGAHGYTF. The CDR3 DNA follows: TGTGCCATCAGTGAGACAGGTGCCCATGGCTACACCTTC. V gene TRBV10-3 combines with J gene TRBJ1-2; D possibly corresponds to TRBD1 (5 bases). V shed 2 bases and J shed 6 bases, with 10 bases lying between them. CDR3 size: 13 residues. Germline V gene data show CDR1 as ENHRY and CDR2 as SYGVKD.

The rearrangement links TRBV20-1 to TRBJ2-7; D remains unclear. Germline CDR1 and CDR2: DFQATT and SNEGSKA (reference sequence). V lost 2 bases to trimming and J lost 0 bases, with 8 bases between them. The CDR3 runs to 13 residues. This CDR3 is CSARRRASYEQYF. The DNA for the CDR3 is TGCAGTGCTAGACGACGCGCCTCCTACGAGCAGTACTTC.

J is TRBJ1-6 and V is TRBV14, with 10 bases matching TRBD1. CDR1 SGHDN and CDR2 FVKESK come from the germline V gene. This CDR3 spans 15 amino acids. Losses at the gene ends were 2 bases for V and 9 bases for J; bases not matched to a gene: 4. CDR3 nucleotides: TGTGCCAGCAGCCAATTGACAGGGGGCGGTTCACCCCTCCACTTT. It codes for CASSQLTGGGSPLHF.

The rearrangement joins TRBV20-1 to TRBJ1-1; perhaps TRBD1 as D (5 bases). Per the germline V gene, CDR1 is DFQATT and CDR2 is SNEGSKA (reference sequence). The CDR3 sequence is 12 residues long. The CDR3 coding sequence is TGCGCCGCAGGCCGACAGCACACTGAAGCTTTCTTT. It yields the protein CAAGRQHTEAFF.

The chain has TRBV2 and TRBJ2-3; 8 nucleotides line up with TRBD1. The junction had 8 bases not matched to a gene; V was cut back by 6 bases and J by 3 bases. CDR1 and CDR2 (germline): SNHLY, FYNNEI. The CDR3 runs 15 residues. CDR3 sequence (DNA): TGTGCCAGCAGGCCCGGACAGGGACGGACAGATACGCAGTATTTT. It yields the protein CASRPGQGRTDTQYF.

This clonotype was observed many times. The chain uses TRBV18 and TRBJ2-1; 9 bases line up with TRBD2. CDR3 length: 17 amino acids. The trim removed 0 bases at V and 10 bases at J, leaving 13 bases unmatched. Germline lookup yields CDR1 KGHSH and CDR2 LQKENI. CDR3 DNA sequence: TGTGCCAGCTCACCACCGATTTCCGAGCGGGAGGAAGGGGAGCAGTTCTTC. Translating it yields CASSPPISEREEGEQFF.

The chain recombines TRBV7-6 with TRBJ2-7; D may correspond to TRBD1 or TRBD2 (5 bases each). There are 16 residues in the CDR3. Germline assignment: CDR1 SGHVS and CDR2 FNYEAQ. The V end was cut by 2 bases, the J end by 3 bases, with 17 bases between. DNA for the CDR3: TGTGCCAGCAGCTTAAGAGGTGGCAGGGACCTCTACGAGCAGTACTTC. It translates to CASSLRGGRDLYEQYF.

The V gene is TRBV5-5, the J gene TRBJ2-7, with TRBD1 identical over 9 bases. V lost 2 bases and J lost 5; bases outside the gene matches: 5. Germline-derived CDR1 and CDR2 are SGHKS and YYEKEE (reference sequence). The CDR3 is 14 amino acids. CDR3 coding DNA: TGTGCCAGCAGCTTAGGACAGGGGTTCCACGAGCAGTACTTC. Translation: CASSLGQGFHEQYF. Combining the CDR3 with reference TRBV5-5 and TRBJ2-7 gives the whole variable domain DAGVTQSPTHLIKTRGQQVTLRCSPISGHKSVSWYQQVLGQGPQFIFQYYEKEERGRGNFPDRFSARQFPNYSSELNVNALLLGDSALYLCASSLGQGFHEQYFGPGTRLTVT.

The rearrangement joins TRBV15 to TRBJ2-2, with D possibly TRBD2 on 6 matching bases. Germline V gene sequence: CDR1 LNHNV, CDR2 YYDKDF (reference sequence). CDR3 length: 16 amino acids. The V end was cut by 5 bases, the J end by 5 bases, with 18 bases between. This CDR3 is CATSPPRGRYTGELFF. The CDR3 nucleotides are TGTGCCACCAGCCCCCCGCGGGGACGATATACCGGGGAGCTGTTTTTT.